This T cell receptor beta chain was sequenced for a study of cytomegalovirus exposure and HLA in healthy donors. Study outcomes and limitations: Likely technical artifact: a cluster of highly shared sequence variants.

Primers included in the PCR were 60 Vbeta and 13 Jbeta primers. TCRdb keeps only in-frame clones here, not all; method: immunoSEQ multiplex PCR. This table holds tens of thousands of clones, roughly four fifths found once. This clone was counted only a few times. The antigen is not known. Germline CDR1 reads SGHVS; CDR2 reads FQNEAQ. Losses at the gene ends were 5 bases for V and 7 bases for J; bases not matched to a gene: 8. This CDR3 has 14 amino acids. Sample: PBMCs. The rearrangement links TRBV7-8 to TRBJ2-1; 7 bases line up with TRBD2. The sequence derives from a human donor in good health. The CDR3 nucleotides read TGTGCCAGCAGCCCCCGTTTGGGAGGGAATGAGCAGTTCTTC. Its translation is CASSPRLGGNEQFF.